The clone carrying this T cell receptor beta chain has just one count. In the original analysis: Amplification of reference gene primers provided the estimated nucleated cell counts. Repertoires were generated with immunoSEQ multiplex PCR, while TCRdb's copy carries only in-frame clones and drops some. The D gene and trimming were derived from the DNA, and the V and J assignments and clone size from that table. The data show more than 60,000 clones, about 88% seen once. The germline V gene encodes CDR1 MNHEY and CDR2 SMNVEV (reference sequence). CDR3 length: 13 residues. With V trimmed by 5 bases and J by 4 bases, 0 bases remained unmatched. The data were obtained in a study of blood T cell repertoires in COVID-19. Turning to the study itself: The United States, Italy and Spain supplied acute and convalescent COVID-19 samples. T cells, B-cell-depleted T cells, or PBMCs provided the cDNA or gDNA that served as material.

The sequenced sample was peripheral blood. The chain is built from TRBV27 and TRBJ2-7; TRBD2 matches 12 bases. The TCR comes from a woman aged 45-65 years with active or convalescent COVID-19. The CDR3 here is CASSGTSGYEQYF. DNA for the CDR3: TGTGCCAGCAGTGGGACTAGCGGGTACGAGCAGTACTTC.